The 26 T cell receptor beta chains below come from one sample, sequenced in a study of blood T cell repertoires in COVID-19. Clones were read by immunoSEQ multiplex PCR, and TCRdb kept only the in-frame ones, dropping some. The sample holds about 300,000 clones; around 91% are singletons and the top ten take approximately 4.5%. Sequencing was carried out using PBMCs or T cells enriched from blood (not recorded which). The receptors come from a woman between 18 and 29 years old with acute COVID-19.

The chain recombines TRBV27 with TRBJ1-2; 7 positions agree with TRBD1. Germline trimming cut 4 bases from V and 8 bases from J; bases unmatched to any gene: 7. The CDR3 length is 13 residues. Germline loops: CDR1 MNHEY, CDR2 SMNVEV (reference sequence). In DNA form, the CDR3 reads TGTGCCAGCAGTTCCGCCCAGGGGGAAGGCTACACCTTC. This encodes CASSSAQGEGYTF.

This chain links TRBV28 with TRBJ1-2, with 8 positions matching TRBD1. CDR3 length equals 16 residues. V shed 4 bases and J 0 bases; nucleotides not matched to a gene: 7. Germline V gives CDR1 MDHEN, CDR2 SYDVKM. The CDR3 sequence: CASSSPGQASNYGYTF. The CDR3 bases are TGTGCCAGCAGTTCGCCGGGACAGGCTTCTAACTATGGCTACACCTTC.

This chain joins TRBV5-4 and TRBJ2-3; D remains ambiguous. V lost 5 bases and J lost 1, with 8 bases in between. The CDR3 contains 13 residues. Germline V gene sequence: CDR1 SGHNT, CDR2 YYREEE (reference sequence). The CDR3 is CASSLQRTDTQYF. The CDR3 nucleotides read TGTGCCAGCAGTTTACAGCGCACAGATACGCAGTATTTT.

This clone has just a few counts. Other DNA sequences from this sample encode an identical CDR3 as well. The rearrangement links TRBV5-1 to TRBJ2-5; no firm D call. The CDR3 spans 11 residues. Trimming stripped 4 bases from V and 2 bases from J, with 3 bases between. CDR1 SGHRS and CDR2 YFSETQ come from the germline V gene. CDR3 in amino acids: CASSLQETQYF. The CDR3 nucleotides are TGCGCCAGCAGCCTGCAAGAGACCCAGTACTTC.

This chain joins TRBV5-1 and TRBJ2-1; 7 positions agree with TRBD2. CDR3 length equals 16 residues. Germline V gene lookup returns CDR1 SGHRS and CDR2 YFSETQ. The trim removed 0 bases at V and 4 bases at J, leaving 7 bases unmatched. The CDR3 loop reads CASSLGVREAYNEQFF. The CDR3 DNA reads TGCGCCAGCAGCTTGGGAGTTCGGGAGGCATACAATGAGCAGTTCTTC.

The chain employs TRBV5-1 and TRBJ2-2; no reliable D call. Trimming pared 2 bases from V and 4 bases from J, leaving 9 bases between. CDR1 SGHRS and CDR2 YFSETQ come from the germline V gene. The CDR3 loop spans 14 amino acids. For the CDR3, the DNA is TGCGCCAGCAGCTTCTTGCGATCCACCGGGGAGCTGTTTTTT. Its translation is CASSFLRSTGELFF.

This chain joins TRBV5-1 and TRBJ1-6; 9 positions match TRBD1. CDR1 and CDR2 (germline): SGHRS, YFSETQ. The CDR3 is made up of 16 amino acids. J gave up 8 bases and V 4 bases, and 10 bases lay outside the gene matches. CDR3 in amino acids: CASSPEGQGSYSPLHF. The CDR3 nucleotides are TGCGCCAGCAGCCCGGAGGGACAGGGTAGTTATTCACCCCTCCACTTT.

This chain links TRBV29-1 with TRBJ1-2; weak D call: TRBD1 (5 bases). Germline values: CDR1 SQVTM, CDR2 ANQGSEA. This CDR3 comprises 13 residues. The V and J ends lost 5 bases and 4 bases respectively, with 14 bases between them. The CDR3 region has the DNA TGCAGCGTTTGGGGGGGACGGATCTATGGCTACACCTTC. It encodes CSVWGGRIYGYTF.

V usage is TRBV2 and J usage is TRBJ2-1; 10 bases map to TRBD2. Trimming at V came to 3 bases and at J to 5 bases, leaving 7 bases not matched to a gene. The length of the CDR3 is 16 residues. Per the germline V gene, CDR1 is SNHLY and CDR2 is FYNNEI. CDR3 loop: CASSDPGTSDNNEQFF. As DNA, the CDR3 is TGTGCCAGCAGTGATCCCGGGACTAGCGACAACAATGAGCAGTTCTTC.

This rearrangement joins TRBV29-1 to TRBJ1-4, with 9 nucleotides matching TRBD1. This CDR3 is built from 17 residues. With V trimmed by 4 bases and J by 0 bases, 9 bases remained unmatched. CDR1 and CDR2 (germline): SQVTM, ANQGSEA. CDR3 residues: CSVATGGSPTTNEKLFF. The DNA for the CDR3 is TGCAGCGTTGCGACAGGGGGATCTCCCACAACTAATGAAAAACTGTTTTTT.

This rearrangement joins TRBV12-3 or TRBV12-4 to TRBJ2-1; D is perhaps TRBD1 (5 bases). Trimming took 5 bases from V and 4 from J, leaving 9 bases between them. The CDR3 covers 13 residues. CDR3 loop: CASSADSYNEQFF. CDR3 DNA: TGTGCCAGCAGTGCCGACAGTTACAATGAGCAGTTCTTC.

The chain combines TRBV5-1 with TRBJ2-5, with 9 nucleotides matching TRBD2. V lost 6 bases and J lost 4; bases outside the gene matches: 10. The V gene's germline CDR1 is SGHRS and CDR2 YFSETQ. The CDR3 contains 15 residues. The CDR3 nucleotides are TGCGCCAGCAACCCGGGCGGGAGGGATGGAGAGACCCAGTACTTC. It yields the protein CASNPGGRDGETQYF.

This chain joins TRBV19 and TRBJ2-1, with 8 bases matching TRBD1. CDR3 length: 13 amino acids. V trimming: 10 bases; J trimming: 4 bases; junction bases outside the gene matches: 6. CDR1 is LNHDA, CDR2 SQIVND, per germline (reference sequence). DNA of the CDR3: TGTGCCACCCGGACAGGGCCTTACAATGAGCAGTTCTTC. This codes for CATRTGPYNEQFF. Full variable domain (missing parts from reference TRBV19 and TRBJ2-1): DGGITQSPKYLFRKEGQNVTLSCEQNLNHDAMYWYRQDPGQGLRLIYYSQIVNDFQKGDIAEGYSVSREKKESFPLTVTSAQKNPTAFYLCATRTGPYNEQFFGPGTRLTVL.

The V call is TRBV10-1, the J call TRBJ2-3; 8 bases agree with TRBD2. The CDR3 totals 16 residues. V lost 3 bases to trimming and J lost 4 bases; unmatched junction nucleotides: 9. CDR1 and CDR2 (germline): WNHNN, SYGVQD (reference sequence). CDR3 sequence (DNA): TGCGCCAGCAGTGACGGCGCGGGAGGATTCTCAGATACGCAGTATTTT. Translating it yields CASSDGAGGFSDTQYF.

This chain joins TRBV30 and TRBJ1-2; a weak D match, TRBD1 (6 bases). V lost 0 bases to trimming and J lost 6 bases, with 11 bases between them. The germline V gene has CDR1 GTSNPN and CDR2 SVGIG (reference sequence). There are 13 residues in the CDR3. CDR3 DNA: TGTGCCTGGAGTGTACAGGGAGGGGATGGCTACACCTTC. The encoded protein is CAWSVQGGDGYTF.

The V and J genes are TRBV19 and TRBJ1-1; D possibly corresponds to TRBD1 (6 bases). The ends were cut back, 2 bases at V and 4 bases at J, with 17 bases in the middle. The CDR3 length is 16 residues. CDR1 and CDR2 (germline): LNHDA, SQIVND (reference sequence). DNA for the CDR3: TGTGCCAGTAGTATACCCTCCACAGGGATCAGCACTGAAGCTTTCTTT. It codes for CASSIPSTGISTEAFF.

The chain joins TRBV6-1 to TRBJ1-2; D not certain. Trimming took 2 bases from V and 8 from J, leaving 12 bases between them. Looked up from germline, CDR1 is MNHNS and CDR2 is SASEGT. This CDR3 is built from 13 residues. This CDR3 is CASSERTREGYTF. The CDR3 DNA follows: TGTGCCAGCAGTGAAAGAACACGGGAAGGCTACACCTTC.

The rearrangement links TRBV6-5 to TRBJ2-7; 9 bases are shared with TRBD1. The CDR3 is 14 amino acids. Germline-derived CDR1 and CDR2 are MNHEY and SVGAGI. V shed 8 bases and J 6 bases; nucleotides not matched to a gene: 11. The CDR3 protein is CASLSPGQGAEQYF. The CDR3 nucleotides are TGTGCCAGCTTGTCCCCGGGACAGGGCGCCGAGCAGTACTTC.

The rearrangement links TRBV5-8 to TRBJ1-5; 9 positions agree with TRBD1. Trimming at V came to 0 bases and at J to 3 bases, leaving 7 bases not matched to a gene. The CDR3 sequence is 17 residues long. The V gene's germline CDR1 is SGHTS and CDR2 YDEGEE. CDR3 sequence (DNA): TGTGCCAGCAGCTTGGAAGGACAGGGGATGGTCAATCAGCCCCAGCATTTT. This encodes CASSLEGQGMVNQPQHF.

Note on this clone: Germline and junction disagree at one end, which may indicate a read error. This sequence joins TRBV28 and TRBJ2-7, with D possibly being TRBD1 (6 bases). Per the germline V gene, CDR1 is MDHEN and CDR2 is SYDVKM. The CDR3 is 13 residues long. The CDR3 sequence: CASSPSVGQPTDF. The CDR3 region has the DNA TGTGCCAGCAGTCCAAGCGTTGGACAGCCCACGGACTTC.

J is TRBJ2-3 and V is TRBV11-2; 8 nucleotides align to TRBD2. The junction had 7 bases not matched to a gene; V was cut back by 1 base and J by 1 base. The CDR3 spans 17 residues. In germline, CDR1 is SGHAT, CDR2 FQNNGV. The CDR3 DNA follows: TGTGCCAGCAGCTTAGGAATAATAGCGGGACGCACAGATACGCAGTATTTT. Residues: CASSLGIIAGRTDTQYF. The full variable domain, in which reference TRBV11-2 and TRBJ2-3 provide the parts outside the CDR3, is EAGVAQSPRYKIIEKRQSVAFWCNPISGHATLYWYQQILGQGPKLLIQFQNNGVVDDSQLPKDRFSAERLKGVDSTLKIQPAKLEDSAVYLCASSLGIIAGRTDTQYFGPGTRLTVL.

The chain is built from TRBV28 and TRBJ2-3; tentatively, D is TRBD1 (5 bases). The CDR3 runs 22 residues. Trimming removed 3 bases from V and 0 bases from J, with 31 bases in between. Germline-derived CDR1 and CDR2 are MDHEN and SYDVKM. CDR3 in amino acids: CASSFLSPQVIGASPSTDTQYF. The CDR3 nucleotides are TGTGCCAGCAGTTTTCTATCCCCCCAAGTGATAGGGGCCAGTCCTAGCACAGATACGCAGTATTTT.

The CDR3 sequence is CASSQGTGYSGNTIYF. In nucleotides, the CDR3 is TGTGCCAGCAGCCAGGGGACAGGCTACTCTGGAAACACCATATATTTT. The chain is built from TRBV11-3 and TRBJ1-3, with 8 positions matching TRBD1. The J segment lost 0 bases and the V segment lost 5 bases, leaving 6 bases of the junction unmatched. Germline-derived CDR1 and CDR2 are SGHNT and YENEEA. The CDR3 extends over 16 amino acids.

CDR3 sequence reads: CASSDRLASYEQYF. CDR3 DNA sequence: TGTGCCAGTAGCGACAGGCTGGCCTCCTACGAGCAGTACTTC. The chain uses TRBV19 and TRBJ2-7; D is possibly TRBD1 (6 bases). With 6 bases removed from V and 0 bases from J, the gap between germline ends came to 12 bases. Per the germline V gene, CDR1 is LNHDA and CDR2 is SQIVND (reference sequence). CDR3 length: 14 amino acids.

The CDR3 DNA sequence: TGTGCCAGCTCCAGGGGTAACGGCTACGAGCAGTACTTC. Protein: CASSRGNGYEQYF. V is TRBV18 and J is TRBJ2-7; perhaps TRBD1 as D (6 bases). The CDR3 extends over 13 amino acids. CDR1 and CDR2 from the germline V gene are KGHSH and LQKENI. With 6 bases removed from V and 3 bases from J, the gap between germline ends came to 12 bases.

This sequence joins TRBV5-1 and TRBJ2-3; 11 nucleotides align to TRBD2. Germline-derived CDR1 and CDR2 are SGHRS and YFSETQ. With 4 bases clipped from V and 3 bases from J, the junction kept 4 bases outside the gene matches. This CDR3 is 15 amino acids long. In DNA, the CDR3 is TGCGCCAGCAGCGCTTCTAGCGGGAGGACAGATACGCAGTATTTT. Translating it yields CASSASSGRTDTQYF.